The 20 T cell receptor beta chains listed next were all sequenced from one sample in a study of blood T cell repertoires in COVID-19. Profiled with immunoSEQ multiplex PCR; TCRdb holds only in-frame clones, not every one. The profile shows 140,000 or so clones, 87% of them singletons. The sample comprised peripheral blood. The receptors come from a man aged 45-65 years who had recovered from COVID-19.

The chain carries TRBV4-3 and TRBJ1-6; 11 bases match TRBD1. V lost 0 bases and J lost 9; bases outside the gene matches: 7. The germline V gene has CDR1 LGHNA and CDR2 YSLEER. This CDR3 spans 17 amino acids. The CDR3 reads CASSQDPGQGAVSPLHF. DNA of the CDR3: TGCGCCAGCAGCCAAGATCCCGGACAGGGGGCCGTTTCACCCCTCCACTTT.

V and J are TRBV9 and TRBJ1-3; a weak D match, TRBD1 (6 bases). This CDR3 contains 14 residues. V dropped 3 bases and J dropped 0 bases, with 7 bases sitting between them. Germline assignment: CDR1 SGDLS and CDR2 YYNGEE. The CDR3 coding sequence is TGTGCCAGCAGCGGGACAGTCTCTGGAAACACCATATATTTT. Its protein is CASSGTVSGNTIYF.

The V call is TRBV29-1, the J call TRBJ1-2, with unresolved D. V lost 1 base to trimming and J lost 6 bases, with 12 bases between them. This CDR3 spans 13 amino acids. Germline values: CDR1 SQVTM, CDR2 ANQGSEA. CDR3 region: CSVEGTLRDGYTF. DNA of the CDR3: TGCAGCGTTGAAGGTACGCTTCGGGATGGCTACACCTTC.

The chain is built from TRBV11-2 and TRBJ2-7; 10 nucleotides agree with TRBD1. CDR1 SGHAT and CDR2 FQNNGV come from the germline V gene. V was pared by 2 bases and J by 4 bases, with 2 bases of the junction left unmatched. The CDR3 contains 14 residues. The CDR3 DNA follows: TGTGCCAGCAGCTTAATGGGACAGGGGTACGAGCAGTACTTC. Protein: CASSLMGQGYEQYF.

This clone appeared a single time. The gene calls are TRBV7-3 and TRBJ1-2, with TRBD1 as a possible D gene (6 bases). In germline, CDR1 is SGHTA, CDR2 FQGTGA. The V and J ends lost 1 base and 4 bases respectively, with 13 bases between them. The CDR3 is 15 residues long. CDR3 in DNA: TGTGCCAGCAGCTTAAGTCCAGGGGCGAGCTATGGCTACACCTTC. Encoded protein: CASSLSPGASYGYTF.

This clone was recorded once. The rearrangement links TRBV7-2 to TRBJ1-2, with D tentatively TRBD1 (6 bases). The CDR3 extends over 13 amino acids. V gave up 6 bases and J gave up 6 bases, with 14 bases separating them. Per germline, CDR1 SGHTA and CDR2 FQGNSA. This CDR3 reads CASRFGGADGYTF. The CDR3 DNA is TGTGCCAGCAGGTTTGGGGGGGCGGATGGCTACACCTTC.

J is TRBJ2-1 and V is TRBV11-3; the match to TRBD2 covers 9 bases. The V segment lost 4 bases and the J segment 0 bases; nucleotides outside the gene matches: 4. This CDR3 spans 16 amino acids. Germline V lookup: CDR1 SGHNT, CDR2 YENEEA. In DNA form, the CDR3 reads TGTGCCAGCAGCTCCCTAGCGGGAAGCTCCTACAATGAGCAGTTCTTC. This codes for CASSSLAGSSYNEQFF.

The chain employs TRBV7-9 and TRBJ1-1; unclear D gene. The V gene's germline CDR1 is SEHNR and CDR2 FQNEAQ (reference sequence). V was pared by 2 bases and J by 1 base, with 8 bases between. The length of the CDR3 is 14 residues. CDR3 sequence: CASSLNAGNTEAFF. The CDR3 DNA is TGTGCCAGCAGCTTAAATGCGGGGAACACTGAAGCTTTCTTT.

The V call is TRBV3-1 (or the pseudogene TRBV3-2), the J call TRBJ1-6; 8 bases line up with TRBD1. CDR1 and CDR2 from the germline V gene are LGHDT and YNNKEL (reference sequence). There are 18 residues in the CDR3. The trim removed 4 bases at V and 0 bases at J, leaving 8 bases unmatched. CDR3 DNA sequence: TGTGCCAGCAGCCGCGCAGGGGGCCGGAGCTCCTATAATTCACCCCTCCACTTT. This translates into CASSRAGGRSSYNSPLHF.

The chain carries TRBV5-1 and TRBJ2-2; 11 positions match TRBD2. V was pared by 0 bases and J by 6 bases, with 7 bases of the junction left unmatched. The germline gives CDR1 SGHRS, CDR2 YFSETQ. The CDR3 spans 17 residues. This CDR3 is CASSLGLAGNWAGELFF. CDR3 in DNA: TGCGCCAGCAGCTTGGGACTAGCGGGGAACTGGGCCGGGGAGCTGTTTTTT. Drawing the rest from reference TRBV5-1 and TRBJ2-2, the complete variable domain is KAGVTQTPRYLIKTRGQQVTLSCSPISGHRSVSWYQQTPGQGLQFLFEYFSETQRNKGNFPGRFSGRQFSNSRSEMNVSTLELGDSALYLCASSLGLAGNWAGELFFGEGSRLTVL.

This sequence joins TRBV15 and TRBJ1-2; D is ambiguous. The V and J ends lost 1 base and 0 bases respectively, with 15 bases between them. Germline CDR1 reads LNHNV; CDR2 reads YYDKDF (reference sequence). The CDR3 loop spans 17 amino acids. CDR3 region: CATSRGPAGGTNYGYTF. In nucleotides, the CDR3 is TGTGCCACCAGCAGAGGTCCCGCTGGCGGGACTAACTATGGCTACACCTTC. Based on the CDR3 plus reference TRBV15 and TRBJ1-2, the full variable domain is DAMVIQNPRYQVTQFGKPVTLSCSQTLNHNVMYWYQQKSSQAPKLLFHYYDKDFNNEADTPDNFQSRRPNTSFCFLDIRSPGLGDTAMYLCATSRGPAGGTNYGYTFGSGTRLTVV.

This clone was seen once. The V and J genes are TRBV19 and TRBJ1-6; 8 nucleotides line up with TRBD1. There are 19 residues in the CDR3. With V trimmed by 5 bases and J by 0 bases, 12 bases remained unmatched. Germline CDR1 reads LNHDA; CDR2 reads SQIVND (reference sequence). The CDR3 bases are TGTGCCAGTAGTGGTCCGGACAGGGACTTTAGCTCCTATAATTCACCCCTCCACTTT. It yields the protein CASSGPDRDFSSYNSPLHF.

The chain employs TRBV5-6 and TRBJ1-6; 7 bases are shared with TRBD1. V shed 1 base, J shed 1 base, and the junction held 2 bases outside the gene matches. The CDR3 length is 16 residues. CDR1 is SGHDT, CDR2 YYEEEE, per germline. The CDR3 spells CASSLSGGSYNSPLHF. For the CDR3, the DNA is TGTGCCAGCAGCTTGTCAGGGGGATCCTATAATTCACCCCTCCACTTT. Full variable domain (remainder filled in from reference TRBV5-6 and TRBJ1-6): DAGVTQSPTHLIKTRGQQVTLRCSPKSGHDTVSWYQQALGQGPQFIFQYYEEEERQRGNFPDRFSGHQFPNYSSELNVNALLLGDSALYLCASSLSGGSYNSPLHFGNGTRLTVT.

This chain connects TRBV11-3 to TRBJ1-1; possibly TRBD1 for D (5 bases). The CDR3 loop spans 15 amino acids. Germline CDR1 reads SGHNT; CDR2 reads YENEEA. The V end lost 5 bases, the J end lost 1 base, and 14 bases lay between the germline ends. The CDR3 bases are TGTGCCAGCAGCCCCCTGGCAGGGAAGAACACTGAAGCTTTCTTT. It yields the protein CASSPLAGKNTEAFF.

V and J are TRBV5-6 and TRBJ1-6; possibly TRBD1 for D (5 bases). The CDR3 is 14 amino acids. Germline loops: CDR1 SGHDT, CDR2 YYEEEE. Trimming shortened V by 3 bases and J by 10 bases, and 14 bases separated the two germline ends. The CDR3 loop is CASSSDRRDSPLHF. CDR3 in DNA: TGTGCCAGCAGCTCTGACCGGAGGGACTCACCCCTCCACTTT.

The chain uses TRBV7-2 and TRBJ2-7; perhaps TRBD2 as D (7 bases). In germline, CDR1 is SGHTA, CDR2 FQGNSA. Trimming stripped 5 bases from V and 4 bases from J, with 21 bases between. The CDR3 totals 16 residues. The CDR3 loop reads CASSHMGGRRWYEQYF. In DNA, the CDR3 is TGTGCCAGCAGCCACATGGGGGGGCGTCGGTGGTACGAGCAGTACTTC.

The chain combines TRBV15 with TRBJ2-3; 15 nucleotides agree with TRBD2. Trimming at V came to 1 base and at J to 4 bases, leaving 0 bases not matched to a gene. Germline V gives CDR1 LNHNV, CDR2 YYDKDF (reference sequence). The CDR3 is 16 residues long. The CDR3 region has the DNA TGTGCCACCAGCAGAGGGACTAGCGGGGGGGCAGATACGCAGTATTTT. Protein product: CATSRGTSGGADTQYF.

This clone came up once. The V and J genes are TRBV5-1 and TRBJ1-1, with D perhaps matching TRBD1 (6 bases). Trimming removed 1 base from V and 7 bases from J, with 17 bases in between. Germline loops: CDR1 SGHRS, CDR2 YFSETQ. The CDR3 loop spans 15 amino acids. In DNA, the CDR3 is TGCGCCAGCAGCTTGAACAGGGACGAGTTCGGTGAAGCTTTCTTT. This translates into CASSLNRDEFGEAFF.

This rearrangement joins TRBV19 to TRBJ1-4, with D perhaps matching TRBD1 (5 bases). The V end was cut by 3 bases, the J end by 7 bases, with 18 bases between. CDR1 LNHDA and CDR2 SQIVND come from the germline V gene (reference sequence). CDR3 length: 16 residues. The CDR3: CASSIPQGPVGEKLFF. CDR3 DNA sequence: TGTGCCAGTAGTATCCCGCAGGGTCCGGTGGGTGAAAAACTGTTTTTT.

There are a few counts of this clone. This chain links TRBV7-8 with TRBJ1-5; 10 positions match TRBD1. Unmatched junction bases numbered 4, after V lost 4 bases and J lost 1 base. Looked up from germline, CDR1 is SGHVS and CDR2 is FQNEAQ. This CDR3 region has 16 residues. CDR3 bases: TGTGCCAGCAGCTCCAGGGACAGGGGAAGCAATCAGCCCCAGCATTTT. Translated: CASSSRDRGSNQPQHF.